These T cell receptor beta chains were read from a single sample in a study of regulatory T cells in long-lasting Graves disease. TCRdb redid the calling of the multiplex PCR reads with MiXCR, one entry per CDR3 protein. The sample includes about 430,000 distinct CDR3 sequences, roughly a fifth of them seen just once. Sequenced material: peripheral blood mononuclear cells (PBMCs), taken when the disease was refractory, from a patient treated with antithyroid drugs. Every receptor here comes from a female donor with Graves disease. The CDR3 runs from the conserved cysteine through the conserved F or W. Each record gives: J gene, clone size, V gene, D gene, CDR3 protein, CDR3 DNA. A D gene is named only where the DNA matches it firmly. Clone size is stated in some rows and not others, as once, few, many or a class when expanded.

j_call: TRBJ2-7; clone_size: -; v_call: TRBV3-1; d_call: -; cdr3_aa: CASSQEPASYEQYF; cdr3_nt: TGTGCCAGCAGCCAAGAGCCGGCCTCCTACGAGCAGTACTTC
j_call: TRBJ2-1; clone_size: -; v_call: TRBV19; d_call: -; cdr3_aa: CASSIAGGQNEQFF; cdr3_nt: TGTGCCAGTAGTATAGCGGGCGGGCAGAATGAGCAGTTCTTC
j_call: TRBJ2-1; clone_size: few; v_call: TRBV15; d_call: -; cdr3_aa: CATSSTGNNEQFF; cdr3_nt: TGTGCCACCAGCAGTACAGGAAACAATGAGCAGTTCTTC
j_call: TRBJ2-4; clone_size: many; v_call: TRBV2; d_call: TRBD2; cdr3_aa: CASSVSSGRAPEDQYF; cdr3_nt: TGTGCCAGCAGTGTCAGTAGCGGGAGGGCCCCAGAGGATCAGTACTTC
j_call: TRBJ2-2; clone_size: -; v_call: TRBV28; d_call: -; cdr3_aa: CASSLMASADYEQYFGPDTGELFF; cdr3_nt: -
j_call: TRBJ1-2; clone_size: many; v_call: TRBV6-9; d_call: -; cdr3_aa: CASSYSLGANYGYTF; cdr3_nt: TGTGCCAGCAGTTATTCGCTGGGGGCGAACTATGGCTACACCTTC
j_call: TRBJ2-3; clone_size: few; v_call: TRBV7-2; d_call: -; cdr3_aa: CASSPAHSRTDTQYF; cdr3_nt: TGTGCCAGCAGCCCGGCCCACAGTCGCACAGATACGCAGTATTTT
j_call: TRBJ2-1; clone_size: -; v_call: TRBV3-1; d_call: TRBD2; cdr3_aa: CASSQASGRAFVEQFF; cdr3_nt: TGTGCCAGCAGCCAAGCTAGCGGGAGGGCCTTCGTTGAGCAGTTCTTC
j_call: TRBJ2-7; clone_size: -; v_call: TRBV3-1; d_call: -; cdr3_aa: CASSQVGRPSYEQYF; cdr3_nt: TGTGCCAGCAGCCAAGTTGGCCGGCCCTCCTACGAGCAGTACTTC
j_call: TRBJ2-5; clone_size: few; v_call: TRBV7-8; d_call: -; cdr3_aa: CASSGRPTETQYF; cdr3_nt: TGTGCCAGCAGCGGCCGCCCAACAGAGACCCAGTACTTC
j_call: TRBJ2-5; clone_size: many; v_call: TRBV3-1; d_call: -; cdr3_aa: CASSQEPWTRETQYF; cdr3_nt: TGTGCCAGCAGCCAAGAGCCCTGGACACGCGAGACCCAGTACTTC
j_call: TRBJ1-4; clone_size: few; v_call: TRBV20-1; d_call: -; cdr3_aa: CSASSVGRVNEKLFF; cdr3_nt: TGCAGTGCTAGTTCGGTGGGACGGGTCAATGAAAAACTGTTTTTT
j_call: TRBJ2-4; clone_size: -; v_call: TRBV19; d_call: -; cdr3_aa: CASSMKPPMAAAKNIQYF; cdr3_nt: TGTGCCAGTAGTATGAAACCCCCGATGGCAGCAGCCAAAAACATTCAGTACTTC
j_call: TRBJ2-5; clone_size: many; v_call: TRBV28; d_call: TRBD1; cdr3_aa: CASSSLQGALIETQYF; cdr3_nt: TGTGCCAGCAGTTCCTTACAGGGGGCGCTTATAGAGACCCAGTACTTC
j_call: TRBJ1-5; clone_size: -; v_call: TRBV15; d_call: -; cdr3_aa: CATSRSITGDQPQHF; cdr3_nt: TGTGCCACCAGCAGATCAATTACTGGGGATCAGCCCCAGCATTTT
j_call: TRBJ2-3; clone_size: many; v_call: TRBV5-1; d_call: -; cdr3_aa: CASSATRGTDTQYF; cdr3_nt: TGCGCCAGCAGCGCGACACGTGGCACAGATACGCAGTATTTT
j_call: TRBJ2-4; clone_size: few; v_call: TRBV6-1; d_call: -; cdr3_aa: CASSEFGSLVSYF; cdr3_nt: TGTGCCAGCAGTGAGTTTGGGTCTTTGGTATCATACTTC
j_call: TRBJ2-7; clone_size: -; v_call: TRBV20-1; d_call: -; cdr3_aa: CSAEGRDVGRYEQYF; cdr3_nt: TGCAGTGCCGAAGGCCGAGACGTGGGGCGCTACGAGCAGTACTTC
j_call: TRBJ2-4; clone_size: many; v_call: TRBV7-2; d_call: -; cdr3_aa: CASSGGAKNIQYF; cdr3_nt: TGTGCCAGCAGCGGGGGGGCCAAAAACATTCAGTACTTC
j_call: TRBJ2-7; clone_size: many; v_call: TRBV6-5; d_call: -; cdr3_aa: CASSYPNAGKDEQYF; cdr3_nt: TGTGCCAGCAGTTACCCGAATGCGGGGAAGGACGAGCAGTACTTC
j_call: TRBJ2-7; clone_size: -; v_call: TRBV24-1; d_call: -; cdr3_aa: CATSDPSDLSYEQYF; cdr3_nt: TGTGCCACCAGTGATCCCTCGGACCTCTCCTACGAGCAGTACTTC